This T cell receptor (beta chain) comes out of a study of spatial heterogeneity in lung cancer. Study-wide context: Each time, sequencing found more beta-chain sequences than alpha-chain sequences. More than eight raw reads, on average, carried each unique TCR and UMI combination.

Study-wide points: Mutation counts in tumors were tracked by counts of expanded intratumoral alpha and beta TCRs.

In this sample, this clonotype is medium-sized. Antigen: not known. Specified time point: sample taken at primary tumor resection. The CDR3 has 13 amino acids. Germline V gene sequence: CDR1 SGHTA, CDR2 FQGNSA. V shed 8 bases, J shed 4 bases, and the junction held 6 bases outside the gene matches. One entry per CDR3 protein, called by TCRdb with MiXCR from the 5' RACE reads. The profile shows under 2,500 distinct CDR3 sequences, 7% to 8% of them singletons. The input for sequencing was lung tumor tissue, taken at surgery. The TCR sequence derives from a female donor with early-stage non-small cell lung cancer. The V and J genes are TRBV7-2 and TRBJ1-1; 8 positions match TRBD1. Here the CDR3 reads CASGEQGGTEAFF. The DNA for the CDR3 is TGTGCCAGCGGGGAACAGGGGGGCACTGAAGCTTTCTTT.